The 8 T cell receptor beta chains reported below all come from one sample, sequenced in a study of regulatory T cells in long-lasting Graves disease. Time point denoted: persistent/refractory GD, antithyroid drugs over 5 years with positive TRAb. The authors made the TCR library using RNA they extracted from PBMCs. Through Arm-PCR of CDR3 regions and iRepertoire HTBI primers, TCR beta libraries were built. MiXCR was run by TCRdb on the multiplex PCR reads, yielding one entry per CDR3 protein. The sample lists about half a million distinct CDR3 sequences, about 22% seen once, with around 13% in the top ten. The sample was peripheral blood mononuclear cells (PBMCs), taken when the disease was refractory, from a patient treated with antithyroid drugs. Receptor source: a female donor with Graves disease.

The chain links TRBV10-3 to TRBJ1-2, with D perhaps TRBD1 (6 bases). The CDR3 is 14 amino acids. From germline, CDR1 is ENHRY and CDR2 SYGVKD. V lost 0 bases, J lost 2 bases, and 7 bases lay in between. The CDR3 loop is CAISESRGNYGYTF. The CDR3 region has the DNA TGTGCCATCAGTGAGTCGAGGGGGAACTATGGCTACACCTTC.

The V gene is TRBV11-2, the J gene TRBJ2-7; 9 nucleotides agree with TRBD2. The ends lost 5 bases at V and 2 bases at J; junction bases unmatched: 10. CDR1 and CDR2 from the germline V gene are SGHAT and FQNNGV. The CDR3 length is 16 residues. CDR3 loop: CASSPLAGKKAYEQYF. The CDR3 region has the DNA TGTGCCAGCAGCCCCCTAGCGGGGAAAAAAGCCTACGAGCAGTACTTC.

This clonotype has just a few counts. V gene TRBV20-1 combines with J gene TRBJ1-1; possibly TRBD1 for D (6 bases). Germline CDR1 is DFQATT and CDR2 is SNEGSKA (reference sequence). The V and J ends lost 6 bases and 8 bases respectively, with 16 bases between them. CDR3 size: 12 residues. DNA of the CDR3: TGCAGTGCGCCACGTGGGACACCCGAAGCTTTCTTT. This sequence encodes CSAPRGTPEAFF.

This clonotype was picked up many times. The rearrangement links TRBV2 to TRBJ1-1, with TRBD1 as a possible D gene (5 bases). Germline loops: CDR1 SNHLY, CDR2 FYNNEI. V was trimmed by 8 bases and J by 5 bases, leaving 12 bases between them. The CDR3 is 12 amino acids. The CDR3 bases are TGTGCCAGCCGGGGGGAGAGGACTGAAGCTTTCTTT. As protein: CASRGERTEAFF.

The table lists this clonotype with a few counts. The chain joins TRBV20-1 to TRBJ1-4; TRBD1 matches 8 bases. Per the germline V gene, CDR1 is DFQATT and CDR2 is SNEGSKA (reference sequence). V lost 3 bases to trimming and J lost 7 bases; unmatched junction nucleotides: 7. This CDR3 region has 14 residues. DNA of the CDR3: TGCAGTGCTAGCTTCGGACAGGGCGGTGAAAAACTGTTTTTT. Encoded protein: CSASFGQGGEKLFF.

In regard to this clonotype: A much larger clone differs by one base, so this may be a read error. V is TRBV2 and J is TRBJ1-1; TRBD1 is a possible D gene (5 bases). The CDR3 extends over 17 amino acids. Germline CDR1 SNHLY, CDR2 FYNNEI. The CDR3, as DNA: TGTGCCAACAGTGAAGGGCAGGGCCTTGACGGGAACACTGAAGCTTTCTTT. Amino acids: CANSEGQGLDGNTEAFF.

The CDR3 loop is CASSYSGQNEKLFF. The CDR3 DNA is TGTGCCAGCAGTTACTCAGGACAGAATGAAAAACTGTTTTTT. The V call is TRBV6-5, the J call TRBJ1-4; weak D call: TRBD1 (6 bases). The germline CDR1 and CDR2 sequences are MNHEY and SVGAGI. With 0 bases removed from V and 5 bases from J, the gap between germline ends came to 7 bases. The CDR3 is 14 residues long.

This clonotype was observed a handful of times. This chain links TRBV6-1 with TRBJ2-7, with 12 positions matching TRBD1. Germline lookup yields CDR1 MNHNS and CDR2 SASEGT. The CDR3 runs to 16 residues. The ends lost 5 bases at V and 4 bases at J; junction bases unmatched: 9. The CDR3, as DNA: TGTGCCAGCAGTCCTCCCGGGACAGGGGGCGGGTACGAGCAGTACTTC. As protein: CASSPPGTGGGYEQYF.